Below, 21 T cell receptor beta chains from the same sample are listed, as sequenced in a study of beta chain features in type 1 diabetes. All of the isolated RNA was reverse transcribed, so expressed TCRB transcripts were sequenced. The assay was immunoSEQ multiplex PCR, and TCRdb's table has in-frame clones only and misses some. The table has 150,000 to 170,000 clones, roughly 8.1% seen once. Material: central memory CD4+ T cells from blood. The origin of the receptors is a man younger than 30 in good health.

This clone was recorded a few times. The chain recombines TRBV6-6 with TRBJ2-3; the match to TRBD1 covers 10 bases. In germline, CDR1 is MNHNY, CDR2 SVGAGI (reference sequence). The junction had 2 bases not matched to a gene; V was cut back by 0 bases and J by 2 bases. This CDR3 is 16 amino acids long. The CDR3 DNA is TGTGCCAGCAGTTACTCGGGACAGGGGAACACAGATACGCAGTATTTT. It specifies CASSYSGQGNTDTQYF.

This clone has at least ten counts. The rearrangement joins TRBV5-5 to TRBJ2-1; possibly TRBD2 for D (5 bases). This CDR3 is built from 12 residues. Germline CDR1 and CDR2: SGHKS and YYEKEE (reference sequence). Deletions cut 2 bases from V and 9 bases from J, with 9 bases between. The CDR3: CASSFSVGEQFF. CDR3 bases: TGTGCCAGCAGCTTTAGCGTGGGTGAGCAGTTCTTC.

The J gene is TRBJ1-2, the V gene TRBV5-8; D is possibly TRBD1 (6 bases). Germline V gene lookup returns CDR1 SGHTS and CDR2 YDEGEE. The ends were cut back, 6 bases at V and 5 bases at J, with 23 bases in the middle. There are 16 residues in the CDR3. CDR3 nucleotides: TGTGCCAGCATCGAGGGAATCAGGGGAAAGGGATATGGCTACACCTTC. This gives the protein CASIEGIRGKGYGYTF.

This clone appeared many times. The chain joins TRBV7-8 to TRBJ2-6; perhaps TRBD2 as D (5 bases). Germline V CDR1 and CDR2: SGHVS, FQNEAQ. Trimming took 3 bases from V and 3 from J, leaving 9 bases between them. CDR3 length: 15 amino acids. In DNA, the CDR3 is TGTGCCAGCAGCTTCCGGGAAGTTGGGGCCAACGTCCTGACTTTC. Translation gives CASSFREVGANVLTF.

CDR3: CASSRGLAGGLEGETQYF. CDR3 nucleotide sequence: TGTGCCAGCAGCCGAGGACTAGCGGGGGGCCTGGAGGGAGAGACCCAGTACTTC. This sequence joins TRBV4-2 and TRBJ2-5; 14 bases fit TRBD2. This CDR3 has 18 amino acids. Germline V gives CDR1 LGHNA, CDR2 YNFKEQ. Trimming took 4 bases from V and 4 from J; bases not matched to a gene: 11.

This clone was seen ten or more times. Here the CDR3 DNA reads TGCAGCGTTGGTTTCAGTCTCTATGGCTACACCTTC. Translated, it gives CSVGFSLYGYTF. The J gene is TRBJ1-2, the V gene TRBV29-1; D gene unclear. From germline, CDR1 is SQVTM and CDR2 ANQGSEA. Trimming pared 4 bases from V and 4 bases from J, leaving 10 bases between. CDR3 length: 12 amino acids.

This chain connects TRBV10-3 to TRBJ2-3; no clear D gene. V lost 2 bases and J lost 0, with 9 bases in between. CDR1 and CDR2 from the germline V gene are ENHRY and SYGVKD. CDR3 length: 15 residues. The CDR3 sequence is CAISEPGASTDTQYF. The CDR3 coding sequence is TGTGCCATCAGTGAGCCAGGCGCTAGCACAGATACGCAGTATTTT.

This clone was counted a few times. This chain connects TRBV5-1 to TRBJ2-3; D may be TRBD2 (5 bases). The germline CDR1 and CDR2 sequences are SGHRS and YFSETQ. This CDR3 spans 14 amino acids. Deletions cut 0 bases from V and 2 bases from J, with 7 bases between. CDR3 protein: CASSLGEITDTQYF. The CDR3 coding sequence is TGCGCCAGCAGCTTGGGGGAGATCACAGATACGCAGTATTTT.

This clone has just a few counts. The gene calls are TRBV6-5 and TRBJ1-2; D call uncertain. V was cut by 4 bases and J by 0 bases, with 6 bases left in between. This CDR3 spans 13 amino acids. Germline lookup yields CDR1 MNHEY and CDR2 SVGAGI. The CDR3 coding sequence is TGTGCCAGCAGTTGGGGAGCTAACTATGGCTACACCTTC. Translation: CASSWGANYGYTF.

In this sample, this clone turned up a few times. The chain joins TRBV7-8 to TRBJ1-3; the match to TRBD1 covers 7 bases. The junction had 9 bases not matched to a gene; V was cut back by 4 bases and J by 0 bases. Germline V gene lookup returns CDR1 SGHVS and CDR2 FQNEAQ. The CDR3 has 17 amino acids. Written as DNA, the CDR3 is TGTGCCAGCAGCTCGGACAGGTTCCCCTACTCTGGAAACACCATATATTTT. Translated, it gives CASSSDRFPYSGNTIYF.

This clone was observed a few times. The V call is TRBV5-4, the J call TRBJ1-1; the D gene is possibly TRBD1 (5 bases). The CDR3 covers 15 residues. Germline lookup yields CDR1 SGHNT and CDR2 YYREEE (reference sequence). V lost 6 bases and J lost 0, with 15 bases in between. The CDR3 loop reads CASTSRRGMNTEAFF. For the CDR3, the DNA is TGTGCCAGCACCTCGAGACGGGGGATGAACACTGAAGCTTTCTTT.

There are a few counts of this clone. V is TRBV6-5 and J is TRBJ2-1; D is unresolved. This CDR3 region has 12 residues. The germline V and J ends were trimmed by 7 bases and 7 bases, with 11 bases remaining between them. Germline loops: CDR1 MNHEY, CDR2 SVGAGI. CDR3 DNA: TGTGCCAGCATTGGTAACGGGAATGAGCAGTTCTTC. Protein product: CASIGNGNEQFF.

The genes are TRBV5-1 and TRBJ2-1; D might be TRBD1 (5 bases). The V end lost 0 bases, the J end lost 9 bases, and 19 bases lay between the germline ends. Germline lookup yields CDR1 SGHRS and CDR2 YFSETQ. CDR3 length: 16 residues. CDR3 DNA: TGCGCCAGCAGCTTGGTTTTTGCGCGTAGCCAGGGTGAGCAGTTCTTC. Translated: CASSLVFARSQGEQFF.

This clone was recorded once. The chain joins TRBV28 to TRBJ1-1; D gene ambiguous. This CDR3 comprises 12 residues. Germline CDR1 is MDHEN and CDR2 is SYDVKM. V lost 6 bases, J lost 6 bases, and 11 bases lay in between. The CDR3 DNA reads TGTGCCAGCAGCGTTACGGGTTCTGAAGCTTTCTTT. This gives the protein CASSVTGSEAFF.

The rearrangement links TRBV5-1 to TRBJ2-5; D gene ambiguous. Per the germline V gene, CDR1 is SGHRS and CDR2 is YFSETQ. This CDR3 has 11 amino acids. V lost 5 bases, J lost 2 bases, and 4 bases lay in between. The CDR3 protein is CASRTQETQYF. DNA for the CDR3: TGCGCCAGCAGAACTCAAGAGACCCAGTACTTC.

Ten or more counts support this clone. The chain joins TRBV7-9 to TRBJ2-1; TRBD2 matches 12 bases. Trimming at V came to 1 base and at J to 6 bases, leaving 4 bases not matched to a gene. Germline V gene data show CDR1 as SEHNR and CDR2 as FQNEAQ (reference sequence). This CDR3 spans 16 amino acids. CDR3: CASSLGTSGRRNEQFF. The CDR3 DNA reads TGTGCCAGCAGCTTAGGTACTAGCGGGAGGCGCAATGAGCAGTTCTTC.

V and J are TRBV30 and TRBJ2-7; 7 bases are a match to TRBD2. V was pared by 2 bases and J by 0 bases, with 10 bases of the junction left unmatched. Germline V gene lookup returns CDR1 GTSNPN and CDR2 SVGIG (reference sequence). This CDR3 region has 16 residues. CDR3 DNA sequence: TGTGCCTGGAGTCCACCGGGGGGTGCCAGCTCCTACGAGCAGTACTTC. This translates into CAWSPPGGASSYEQYF.

This clone was counted many times. The V and J genes are TRBV28 and TRBJ1-2, with TRBD1 as a possible D gene (5 bases). Germline assignment: CDR1 MDHEN and CDR2 SYDVKM. V lost 4 bases and J 3 bases, leaving 15 bases between the germline ends. The CDR3 sequence is 15 residues long. CDR3 region: CASSSPDKRDYGYTF. The CDR3 DNA reads as TGTGCCAGCAGTTCCCCGGACAAACGGGACTATGGCTACACCTTC.

J is TRBJ1-5 and V is TRBV6-5; 8 nucleotides line up with TRBD1. Germline V gene lookup returns CDR1 MNHEY and CDR2 SVGAGI. The V segment lost 8 bases and the J segment 10 bases; nucleotides outside the gene matches: 13. There are 14 residues in the CDR3. The CDR3 DNA reads TGTGCCAGCGGACAGGGTTCGGGCTGGTTACCCCAGCATTTT. It is translated as CASGQGSGWLPQHF.

The gene calls are TRBV30 and TRBJ1-6, with D maybe TRBD1 (5 bases). Germline CDR1 GTSNPN, CDR2 SVGIG (reference sequence). The CDR3 extends over 14 amino acids. V was clipped by 0 bases and J by 7 bases, with 10 bases between them. This chain's CDR3 is CAWSVWGGNSPLHF. CDR3 coding DNA: TGTGCCTGGAGTGTATGGGGGGGGAATTCACCCCTCCACTTT.

This clone has ten or more counts. The chain is built from TRBV19 and TRBJ2-4; tentative D call: TRBD1 (6 bases). The germline gives CDR1 LNHDA, CDR2 SQIVND (reference sequence). CDR3 length: 13 amino acids. The germline V and J ends were trimmed by 6 bases and 6 bases, with 12 bases remaining between them. The DNA for the CDR3 is TGTGCCAGTAGCACAGGGACGGCAAACATTCAGTACTTC. Its translation is CASSTGTANIQYF.